The rows below give T cell receptor beta chains drawn from one sample of a study of response to subunit inactivated influenza vaccine. TCRdb reprocessed the RT-PCR reads via MiXCR and lists one record per CDR3 protein. The sample holds around 570,000 distinct CDR3 sequences, 11% seen once. This sample was shared with a second study, whose subject was T cells expressing NK-cell markers.

The specimen comprised PBMCs from blood, sampled on the day of vaccination. Receptor source: a man aged 50 to 60 who received an inactivated influenza vaccine. Both conserved end residues are part of each CDR3. Fields, in order: D gene, V gene, J gene, clone size, CDR3 protein, CDR3 DNA. D genes are given only for firm matches. Size is omitted from some rows. Given values are once, few, many or a class for expanded clones.

D: -; V: TRBV3-1; J: TRBJ2-3; size: -; CDR3: CASSHWSRGRGTDTQYF; DNA: TGTGCCAGCAGCCATTGGTCCAGGGGTCGAGGCACAGATACGCAGTATTTT
D: -; V: TRBV9; J: TRBJ2-5; size: few; CDR3: CASSVGGAEETQYF; DNA: TGTGCCAGCAGCGTAGGTGGGGCGGAGGAGACCCAGTACTTC
D: TRBD2; V: TRBV29-1; J: TRBJ2-7; size: -; CDR3: CSVGSGSNSYEQYF; DNA: TGCAGCGTTGGAAGCGGGAGTAATTCCTACGAGCAGTACTTC
D: -; V: TRBV7-9; J: TRBJ1-2; size: few; CDR3: CASSLSLGDNYGYTF; DNA: TGTGCCAGCAGCTTAAGTCTGGGTGACAACTATGGCTACACCTTC
D: -; V: TRBV29-1; J: TRBJ1-1; size: -; CDR3: CSVANTEAFF; DNA: TGCAGCGTTGCAAACACTGAAGCTTTCTTT
D: -; V: TRBV10-2; J: TRBJ2-2; size: many; CDR3: CASSSRGYAGELFF; DNA: TGCGCCAGCAGTTCGAGGGGGTATGCCGGGGAGCTGTTTTTT
D: -; V: TRBV7-8; J: TRBJ1-6; size: -; CDR3: CASTQTFSPNSPLHF; DNA: TGTGCCAGCACCCAAACATTTTCGCCGAATTCACCCCTCCACTTT
D: -; V: TRBV14; J: TRBJ2-7; size: few; CDR3: CASSQDTGWSYEQYF; DNA: TGTGCCAGCAGCCAAGATACAGGATGGTCCTACGAGCAGTACTTC
D: -; V: TRBV20-1; J: TRBJ2-1; size: -; CDR3: CSARMGSSYNEQFF; DNA: TGCAGTGCAAGAATGGGGTCCTCCTACAATGAGCAGTTCTTC
D: -; V: TRBV5-1; J: TRBJ2-5; size: -; CDR3: CASSGGSGETQYF; DNA: TGCGCCAGCAGCGGTGGGAGCGGAGAGACCCAGTACTTC
D: -; V: TRBV7-9; J: TRBJ1-1; size: few; CDR3: CASSLGRALNTEAFF; DNA: TGTGCCAGCAGCTTAGGACGAGCCCTTAACACTGAAGCTTTCTTT
D: TRBD2; V: TRBV11-1; J: TRBJ2-3; size: -; CDR3: CASSSTVMTSGELTDTQYF; DNA: TGTGCCAGCAGCTCGACGGTGATGACTAGCGGGGAGCTCACAGATACGCAGTATTTT
D: -; V: TRBV3-1; J: TRBJ1-2; size: -; CDR3: CASSQVGGYTF; DNA: TGTGCCAGCAGCCAAGTGGGTGGCTACACCTTC
D: -; V: TRBV4-2; J: TRBJ2-7; size: -; CDR3: CASSQDFGSYEQYF; DNA: TGTGCCAGCAGCCAAGACTTCGGCTCCTACGAGCAGTACTTC